Below, 31 T cell receptor beta chains from the same sample are listed, as sequenced in a study of T-cell memory formation after mild COVID-19. TCRdb processed the 5' RACE reads anew with MiXCR; each CDR3 protein has one entry. The sample holds roughly 500,000 distinct CDR3 sequences; around 20% are singletons and the top ten take roughly an eighth. Sequenced input: PBMCs or a T cell subset sorted from them (not recorded which). All receptors come from an adult woman who had mild COVID-19 (a few samples of this study predate the infection). Cell type and time point are not known.

The chain has TRBV7-6 and TRBJ2-1, with D perhaps TRBD1 (5 bases). Germline CDR1 is SGHVS and CDR2 is FNYEAQ. Trimming removed 5 bases from V and 8 bases from J, with 16 bases in between. CDR3 size: 14 residues. The CDR3 coding sequence is TGTGCCAGCAGCCCTGATTGGGGCCGGGATGAGCAGTTCTTC. Translated, it gives CASSPDWGRDEQFF.

The chain recombines TRBV2 with TRBJ2-3; TRBD1 matches at 7 bases. V shed 10 bases, J shed 3 bases, and the junction held 19 bases outside the gene matches. The CDR3 is 17 amino acids. The germline V gene encodes CDR1 SNHLY and CDR2 FYNNEI. In DNA, the CDR3 is TGTGCCAACTTACTCCCACTACGACAGGGAACTACAGATACGCAGTATTTT. Translating it yields CANLLPLRQGTTDTQYF. Supplemented by reference TRBV2 and TRBJ2-3, the full variable domain reads EPEVTQTPSHQVTQMGQEVILRCVPISNHLYFYWYRQILGQKVEFLVSFYNNEISEKSEIFDDQFSVERPDGSNFTLKIRSTKLEDSAMYFCANLLPLRQGTTDTQYFGPGTRLTVL.

This clonotype was seen a handful of times. In DNA form, the CDR3 reads TGCGCCAGCAGCCTTAACCGGGACAGTGGGAGGACTGAAGCTTTCTTT. This gives the protein CASSLNRDSGRTEAFF. The chain employs TRBV5-1 and TRBJ1-1; 7 nucleotides agree with TRBD1. Per the germline V gene, CDR1 is SGHRS and CDR2 is YFSETQ. The V segment lost 4 bases and the J segment 5 bases; nucleotides outside the gene matches: 14. The CDR3 has 16 amino acids.

This clonotype appeared a few times. V gene TRBV30 combines with J gene TRBJ2-1; 9 bases align to TRBD1. Trimming at V came to 2 bases and at J to 7 bases, leaving 9 bases not matched to a gene. Germline lookup yields CDR1 GTSNPN and CDR2 SVGIG (reference sequence). This CDR3 has 15 residues. Written as DNA, the CDR3 is TGTGCCTGGAGTCACCTCGGACAGGGGATGAATGAGCAGTTCTTC. It translates to CAWSHLGQGMNEQFF.

There are a few counts of this clonotype. The rearrangement uses TRBV5-1 and TRBJ1-1, with a tentative D call TRBD1 (6 bases). The CDR3 is 16 residues long. Per the germline V gene, CDR1 is SGHRS and CDR2 is YFSETQ. V lost 4 bases and J lost 1, with 17 bases in between. The CDR3 sequence is CASSQVQGTWNTEAFF. The CDR3 region has the DNA TGCGCCAGCAGCCAGGTACAGGGTACGTGGAACACTGAAGCTTTCTTT.

The genes are TRBV6-5 and TRBJ1-2; D not certain. The CDR3 is made up of 13 amino acids. V dropped 3 bases and J dropped 4 bases, with 9 bases sitting between them. From germline, CDR1 is MNHEY and CDR2 SVGAGI. The chain's CDR3 is CASSYGRIYGYTF. In nucleotides, the CDR3 is TGTGCCAGCAGTTATGGCAGGATCTATGGCTACACCTTC.

This clonotype was seen a handful of times. The chain is built from TRBV27 and TRBJ2-1; the match to TRBD2 covers 8 bases. The CDR3 runs 14 residues. V was clipped by 7 bases and J by 3 bases; unmatched bases: 5. Per the germline V gene, CDR1 is MNHEY and CDR2 is SMNVEV (reference sequence). CDR3 in DNA: TGTGCCAGCACCTTTAGCGGGGTCTACAATGAGCAGTTCTTC. Amino acids: CASTFSGVYNEQFF.

This clonotype has just a few counts. The V gene is TRBV12-3 or TRBV12-4, the J gene TRBJ1-2, with D unclear. CDR3 length: 12 residues. Trimming removed 3 bases at V and 8 bases at J, with 10 bases between. The CDR3 loop is CASSFLRGGYTF. CDR3 coding DNA: TGTGCCAGCAGTTTTCTCCGCGGAGGCTACACCTTC.

In its sample, this clonotype was seen a few times. The chain combines TRBV24-1 with TRBJ2-1; D uncertain. This CDR3 comprises 16 residues. V gave up 7 bases and J gave up 2 bases, with 17 bases separating them. Per the germline V gene, CDR1 is KGHDR and CDR2 is SFDVKD. In nucleotides, the CDR3 is TGTGCCACCAGCACTTCTGAGGTGGTCGCCTACAATGAGCAGTTCTTC. Translation gives CATSTSEVVAYNEQFF.

This clonotype was observed a few times. The V call is TRBV29-1, the J call TRBJ2-7; TRBD2 matches at 11 bases. V trimming: 4 bases; J trimming: 2 bases; junction bases outside the gene matches: 1. The length of the CDR3 is 13 residues. CDR1 is SQVTM and CDR2 is ANQGSEA in the germline V gene. CDR3 sequence (DNA): TGCAGCGTTGTACTAGCGGGAGCCTACGAGCAGTACTTC. Encoded protein: CSVVLAGAYEQYF.

The chain combines TRBV6-2 or TRBV6-3 with TRBJ1-1; D gene ambiguous. Germline assignment: CDR1 MNHEY and CDR2 SVGEGT. V lost 0 bases, J lost 6 bases, and 11 bases lay in between. This CDR3 has 14 residues. CDR3 protein: CASSYSEGSAEAFF. The CDR3 bases are TGTGCCAGCAGTTACTCGGAGGGTAGCGCTGAAGCTTTCTTT.

This clonotype came up a few times. This chain links TRBV7-9 with TRBJ1-5; no firm D call. The CDR3 is 13 amino acids. Germline CDR1 reads SEHNR; CDR2 reads FQNEAQ (reference sequence). The V end was cut by 7 bases, the J end by 10 bases, with 17 bases between. The CDR3 nucleotides are TGTGCCAGCACCGCCGGGGAGGGTAATCCCCAGCATTTT. The encoded protein is CASTAGEGNPQHF. Complete variable domain (other parts from reference TRBV7-9 and TRBJ1-5): DTGVSQNPRHKITKRGQNVTFRCDPISEHNRLYWYRQTLGQGPEFLTYFQNEAQLEKSRLLSDRFSAERPKGSFSTLEIQRTEQGDSAMYLCASTAGEGNPQHFGDGTRLSIL.

This sequence joins TRBV18 and TRBJ1-1; 9 bases match TRBD1. Trimming removed 3 bases from V and 4 bases from J; junction bases left unmatched: 6. CDR1 is KGHSH and CDR2 is LQKENI in the germline V gene. The CDR3 consists of 15 residues. CDR3 DNA: TGTGCCAGCTCACCGGGACAGGGTCAGAGCACTGAAGCTTTCTTT. Translated, it gives CASSPGQGQSTEAFF.

CDR3 sequence: CASRDTGTSAYNEQFF. The CDR3 region has the DNA TGTGCCAGCAGGGATACCGGGACTTCCGCCTACAATGAGCAGTTCTTC. The chain links TRBV7-9 to TRBJ2-1; maybe TRBD2 (6 bases). Germline loops: CDR1 SEHNR, CDR2 FQNEAQ (reference sequence). Trimming took off 6 bases at V and 2 bases at J, with 17 bases between the two ends. There are 16 residues in the CDR3. The full variable domain, rest sourced from reference TRBV7-9 and TRBJ2-1, is DTGVSQNPRHKITKRGQNVTFRCDPISEHNRLYWYRQTLGQGPEFLTYFQNEAQLEKSRLLSDRFSAERPKGSFSTLEIQRTEQGDSAMYLCASRDTGTSAYNEQFFGPGTRLTVL.

J is TRBJ1-5 and V is TRBV6-1; tentatively, D is TRBD1 (5 bases). The CDR3 sequence is 15 residues long. Trimming shortened V by 4 bases and J by 0 bases, and 10 bases separated the two germline ends. Germline assignment: CDR1 MNHNS and CDR2 SASEGT. The CDR3 DNA sequence: TGTGCCAGCAGTGGGGGCAGTCCTAGCAATCAGCCCCAGCATTTT. Protein product: CASSGGSPSNQPQHF.

The rearrangement links TRBV5-1 to TRBJ2-5; TRBD1 matches 8 bases. The CDR3 length is 14 residues. Per germline, CDR1 SGHRS and CDR2 YFSETQ. The J segment lost 4 bases and the V segment lost 5 bases, leaving 7 bases of the junction unmatched. The CDR3 sequence is CASSARGHRETQYF. As DNA, the CDR3 is TGCGCCAGCAGTGCCAGGGGGCATCGAGAGACCCAGTACTTC.

Only a few counts were recorded for this clonotype. This chain uses TRBV11-2 with TRBJ1-2, with 8 bases fitting TRBD1. With V trimmed by 5 bases and J by 8 bases, 10 bases remained unmatched. Germline V gene sequence: CDR1 SGHAT, CDR2 FQNNGV. CDR3 length: 14 amino acids. CDR3 in amino acids: CASSPIQGVGGYTF. As DNA, the CDR3 is TGTGCCAGCAGCCCCATACAGGGGGTGGGAGGCTACACCTTC.

V and J are TRBV29-1 and TRBJ2-1, with no clear D. The CDR3 consists of 15 residues. Per germline, CDR1 SQVTM and CDR2 ANQGSEA. The ends were cut back, 2 bases at V and 0 bases at J, with 11 bases in the middle. CDR3 region: CSVEIPPSSYNEQFF. The CDR3 bases are TGCAGCGTTGAAATCCCACCAAGCTCCTACAATGAGCAGTTCTTC.

This clonotype was seen a few times. The V call is TRBV6-5, the J call TRBJ2-5; D perhaps matches TRBD2 (5 bases). The V end was cut by 2 bases, the J end by 4 bases, with 14 bases between. CDR1 MNHEY and CDR2 SVGAGI come from the germline V gene. This CDR3 contains 15 residues. DNA of the CDR3: TGTGCCAGCAGTTACAGGCGCCGTGCGGGAGAGACCCAGTACTTC. Protein product: CASSYRRRAGETQYF.

The V gene is TRBV6-2 or TRBV6-3, the J gene TRBJ2-7, with D possibly called TRBD1 or TRBD2 (5 bases each). From germline, CDR1 is MNHEY and CDR2 SVGEGT. V lost 2 bases and J lost 1, with 9 bases in between. The CDR3 sequence is 14 residues long. The CDR3 DNA is TGTGCCAGCAGTTACGATGAGGGGTCCTACGAGCAGTACTTC. It codes for CASSYDEGSYEQYF.

This clonotype was counted between two and nine times. The chain joins TRBV29-1 to TRBJ2-1, with TRBD1 identical over 10 bases. The CDR3 is 13 amino acids. Per germline, CDR1 SQVTM and CDR2 ANQGSEA. The V and J ends lost 6 bases and 10 bases, in that order; junction bases with no gene match: 9. The CDR3 bases are TGCAGCGTAGACAGGGGGCGGACTACGGAGCAGTTCTTC. Translating it yields CSVDRGRTTEQFF.

The chain uses TRBV6-2 or TRBV6-3 and TRBJ2-7, with D uncertain. V was cut by 2 bases and J by 1 base, with 15 bases left in between. The germline CDR1 and CDR2 sequences are MNHEY and SVGEGT. This CDR3 has 16 amino acids. The chain's CDR3 is CASSYLAWERSYEQYF. CDR3 nucleotide sequence: TGTGCCAGCAGTTACCTCGCTTGGGAACGTTCCTACGAGCAGTACTTC.

This clonotype was picked up a small number of times. The J gene is TRBJ1-1, the V gene TRBV6-2 or TRBV6-3, with D unclear. V was shortened by 2 bases and J by 1 base, with 14 bases between the two germline ends. This CDR3 region has 16 residues. Germline V gives CDR1 MNHEY, CDR2 SVGEGT. In DNA, the CDR3 is TGTGCCAGCAGTTACCTGGTCCGTTCGGGGAACACTGAAGCTTTCTTT. Protein product: CASSYLVRSGNTEAFF.

This clonotype has just a few counts. This sequence joins TRBV5-5 and TRBJ1-1, with D uncertain. CDR1 SGHKS and CDR2 YYEKEE come from the germline V gene (reference sequence). V was shortened by 1 base and J by 3 bases, with 7 bases between the two germline ends. CDR3 length: 13 residues. For the CDR3, the DNA is TGTGCCAGCAGCTTGATAGGGCACACTGAAGCTTTCTTT. It codes for CASSLIGHTEAFF. Together with reference TRBV5-5 and TRBJ1-1, the CDR3 gives the full variable domain: DAGVTQSPTHLIKTRGQQVTLRCSPISGHKSVSWYQQVLGQGPQFIFQYYEKEERGRGNFPDRFSARQFPNYSSELNVNALLLGDSALYLCASSLIGHTEAFFGQGTRLTVV.

This clonotype was observed a few times. The chain couples TRBV25-1 to TRBJ2-3; D possibly matches TRBD1 or TRBD2 (7 bases each). The CDR3 sequence is 15 residues long. Looked up from germline, CDR1 is MGHDK and CDR2 is SYGVNS. V lost 1 base and J lost 4, with 12 bases in between. The CDR3 DNA reads as TGTGCCAGCAGTGAATGGCAGGGGGGGGCAGATACGCAGTATTTT. The encoded protein is CASSEWQGGADTQYF.

There are a few counts of this clonotype. The genes are TRBV10-3 and TRBJ1-1, with a tentative D call TRBD1 (6 bases). CDR1 and CDR2 (germline): ENHRY, SYGVKD. V was pared by 0 bases and J by 1 base, with 9 bases between. The CDR3 has 15 residues. CDR3 bases: TGTGCCATCAGTGAGTCTGCAGGGGCGAACACTGAAGCTTTCTTT. Translation: CAISESAGANTEAFF.

This clonotype has just a few counts. The CDR3 nucleotides are TGTGCCAGCACCAAACAGGGATATGAGCAGTTCTTC. This sequence encodes CASTKQGYEQFF. V gene TRBV3-1 combines with J gene TRBJ2-1, with D maybe TRBD1 (6 bases). V lost 7 bases and J lost 8, with 12 bases in between. This CDR3 is 12 amino acids long. Germline V gene data show CDR1 as LGHDT and CDR2 as YNNKEL (reference sequence).

The chain combines TRBV15 with TRBJ1-6, with a weak D call TRBD1 (5 bases). V was clipped by 0 bases and J by 7 bases, with 13 bases between them. Germline CDR1 is LNHNV and CDR2 is YYDKDF (reference sequence). There are 16 residues in the CDR3. This CDR3 reads CATSRDWAGSNSPLHF. CDR3 coding DNA: TGTGCCACCAGCAGAGATTGGGCAGGGTCCAATTCACCCCTCCACTTT.

The chain links TRBV4-1 to TRBJ2-5; TRBD2 aligns across 9 bases. Unmatched junction bases numbered 3, after V lost 0 bases and J lost 1 base. The germline gives CDR1 MGHRA, CDR2 YSYEKL. This CDR3 has 16 amino acids. CDR3 sequence: CASSQDASGAQETQYF. The CDR3 nucleotides are TGCGCCAGCAGCCAAGATGCTAGCGGGGCCCAAGAGACCCAGTACTTC.

The V and J genes are TRBV7-3 and TRBJ1-1; D not resolved. Germline values: CDR1 SGHTA, CDR2 FQGTGA. CDR3 length: 13 amino acids. V lost 2 bases, J lost 4 bases, and 8 bases lay in between. The DNA for the CDR3 is TGTGCCAGCAGCTTAGACATGTTCACTGAAGCTTTCTTT. As protein: CASSLDMFTEAFF.

This clonotype appeared many times. The rearrangement joins TRBV5-1 to TRBJ1-1; D unresolved. The CDR3 has 14 amino acids. The germline CDR1 and CDR2 sequences are SGHRS and YFSETQ. The V and J ends lost 0 bases and 1 base respectively, with 7 bases between them. CDR3: CASSLGPENTEAFF. The CDR3 DNA follows: TGCGCCAGCAGCTTGGGGCCCGAGAACACTGAAGCTTTCTTT. Supplemented by reference TRBV5-1 and TRBJ1-1, the full variable domain reads KAGVTQTPRYLIKTRGQQVTLSCSPISGHRSVSWYQQTPGQGLQFLFEYFSETQRNKGNFPGRFSGRQFSNSRSEMNVSTLELGDSALYLCASSLGPENTEAFFGQGTRLTVV.